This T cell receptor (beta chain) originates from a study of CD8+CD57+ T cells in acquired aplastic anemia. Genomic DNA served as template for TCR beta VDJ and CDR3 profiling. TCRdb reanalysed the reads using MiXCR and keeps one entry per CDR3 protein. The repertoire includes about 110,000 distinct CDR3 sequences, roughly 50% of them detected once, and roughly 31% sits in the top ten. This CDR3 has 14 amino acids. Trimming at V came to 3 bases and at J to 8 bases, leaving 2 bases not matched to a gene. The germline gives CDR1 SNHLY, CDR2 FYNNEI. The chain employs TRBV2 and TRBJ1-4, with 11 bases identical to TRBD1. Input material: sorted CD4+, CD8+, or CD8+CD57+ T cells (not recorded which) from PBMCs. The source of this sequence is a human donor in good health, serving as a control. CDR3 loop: CASSDWTGGEKLFF. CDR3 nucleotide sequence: TGTGCCAGCAGTGACTGGACAGGGGGCGAAAAACTGTTTTTT.